The 25 T cell receptor beta chains below all came from one sample that was sequenced in a study of T cell changes during pregnancy in multiple sclerosis. TCRdb's table, derived via immunoSEQ multiplex PCR, lists solely in-frame clones and lacks some. The sample contains nearly 110,000 clones, around 90% of which appear only once. Material: peripheral blood, obtained before pregnancy. The receptors originated from a female donor with multiple sclerosis, enrolled in a pregnancy study.

V is TRBV19 and J is TRBJ1-1; D might be TRBD1 (5 bases). CDR1 is LNHDA and CDR2 is SQIVND in the germline V gene (reference sequence). The CDR3 covers 13 residues. V was shortened by 7 bases and J by 7 bases, with 16 bases between the two germline ends. The CDR3 nucleotides read TGTGCCAGTATCCCGGGGGGAGCGAGTGAAGCTTTCTTT. Translating gives CASIPGGASEAFF.

The rearrangement links TRBV11-3 to TRBJ2-5; D call uncertain. The CDR3 sequence is 15 residues long. The germline V gene encodes CDR1 SGHNT and CDR2 YENEEA. V was clipped by 2 bases and J by 5 bases, with 15 bases between them. CDR3 in DNA: TGTGCCAGCAGCTTAACCGGGTTTCGGATGGAGACCCAGTACTTC. Protein sequence: CASSLTGFRMETQYF. The full variable domain, rest sourced from reference TRBV11-3 and TRBJ2-5, is EAGVVQSPRYKIIEKKQPVAFWCNPISGHNTLYWYLQNLGQGPELLIRYENEEAVDDSQLPKDRFSAERLKGVDSTLKIQPAELGDSAVYLCASSLTGFRMETQYFGPGTRLLVL.

The rearrangement joins TRBV7-3 to TRBJ2-2; a possible D gene is TRBD1 (5 bases). V was clipped by 5 bases and J by 1 base, with 5 bases between them. The CDR3 is made up of 13 amino acids. Germline V lookup: CDR1 SGHTA, CDR2 FQGTGA. For the CDR3, the DNA is TGTGCCAGCAGCAGGGGGAACACCGGGGAGCTGTTTTTT. The encoded protein is CASSRGNTGELFF.

This sequence joins TRBV6-1 and TRBJ1-1; 7 positions agree with TRBD1. The CDR3 extends over 12 amino acids. Germline V CDR1 and CDR2: MNHNS, SASEGT. Trimming at V came to 7 bases and at J to 1 base, leaving 0 bases not matched to a gene. This CDR3 reads CASNRGNTEAFF. In nucleotides, the CDR3 is TGTGCCAGCAACAGGGGGAACACTGAAGCTTTCTTT.

The rearrangement uses TRBV25-1 and TRBJ2-4, with TRBD2 matching 12 bases. J gave up 0 bases and V 5 bases, and 8 bases lay outside the gene matches. The V gene's germline CDR1 is MGHDK and CDR2 SYGVNS. This CDR3 comprises 18 residues. The CDR3 coding sequence is TGTGCCAGCAGTACAGAGGGACTAGCGGGTCTAGCCAAAAACATTCAGTACTTC. Protein: CASSTEGLAGLAKNIQYF.

The chain carries TRBV30 and TRBJ2-7; D might be TRBD1 (5 bases). The CDR3 runs 14 residues. V was trimmed by 4 bases and J by 2 bases, leaving 15 bases between them. The V gene's germline CDR1 is GTSNPN and CDR2 SVGIG (reference sequence). For the CDR3, the DNA is TGTGCCTGGACACGCCCAGGGCAAACCTACGAGCAGTACTTC. This encodes CAWTRPGQTYEQYF.

The rearrangement uses TRBV18 and TRBJ1-1, with TRBD1 identical over 7 bases. V was pared by 5 bases and J by 5 bases, with 11 bases of the junction left unmatched. CDR1 and CDR2 from the germline V gene are KGHSH and LQKENI. The CDR3 is 15 amino acids. CDR3 nucleotides: TGTGCCAGCTCATCTACAGGGGTTGGGGGGACTGAAGCTTTCTTT. Encoded protein: CASSSTGVGGTEAFF.

The rearrangement uses TRBV7-6 and TRBJ1-1; a weak D match, TRBD1 (6 bases). Trimming shortened V by 4 bases and J by 1 base, and 16 bases separated the two germline ends. The CDR3 consists of 16 residues. CDR1 is SGHVS and CDR2 is FNYEAQ in the germline V gene. The CDR3 region has the DNA TGTGCCAGCAGCTCTTACATTGAGACAGGGAACACTGAAGCTTTCTTT. Translated, it gives CASSSYIETGNTEAFF.

The genes are TRBV27 and TRBJ2-1; the match to TRBD2 covers 13 bases. This CDR3 has 15 amino acids. The junction had 7 bases not matched to a gene; V was cut back by 6 bases and J by 8 bases. CDR1 and CDR2 (germline): MNHEY, SMNVEV (reference sequence). CDR3 coding DNA: TGTGCCAGCAGCCTACTAGCGGGGGGGCCTCATGAGCAGTTCTTC. Protein sequence: CASSLLAGGPHEQFF.

The V call is TRBV23-1, the J call TRBJ2-5; TRBD2 matches 14 bases. TRBV23-1 is designated an ORF whose function remains uncertain. V gave up 7 bases and J gave up 2 bases; unmatched junction bases: 18. The CDR3 sequence is 20 residues long. As DNA, the CDR3 is TGCGCCAGCAAAGACAGGGGGCGGGAGACTAGCGGGAGGGTTCAAGAGACCCAGTACTTC. This gives the protein CASKDRGRETSGRVQETQYF.

The rearrangement links TRBV19 to TRBJ1-4; 7 nucleotides line up with TRBD1. V lost 8 bases, J lost 5 bases, and 5 bases stayed unmatched. The germline gives CDR1 LNHDA, CDR2 SQIVND (reference sequence). The CDR3 is 13 residues long. This CDR3 reads CASQTGRNEKLFF. DNA for the CDR3: TGTGCCAGTCAGACAGGGCGGAATGAAAAACTGTTTTTT.

CDR3 loop: CASSLRTSGSADTQYF. The CDR3 region has the DNA TGTGCCAGCAGTTTAAGGACTAGCGGGAGTGCAGATACGCAGTATTTT. The chain combines TRBV27 with TRBJ2-3; 13 nucleotides agree with TRBD2. The ends lost 2 bases at V and 4 bases at J; junction bases unmatched: 3. The CDR3 is 16 amino acids. Germline CDR1 and CDR2: MNHEY and SMNVEV (reference sequence).

This clone was counted only a few times. V is TRBV19 and J is TRBJ1-5, with D perhaps matching TRBD1 (6 bases). CDR1 LNHDA and CDR2 SQIVND come from the germline V gene (reference sequence). This CDR3 spans 13 amino acids. Trimming took off 7 bases at V and 7 bases at J, with 14 bases between the two ends. This chain's CDR3 is CASKQGLGQPQHF. CDR3 nucleotide sequence: TGTGCCAGTAAACAGGGTCTCGGACAGCCCCAGCATTTT.

The genes are TRBV15 and TRBJ2-1; 9 bases are shared with TRBD2. The V gene's germline CDR1 is LNHNV and CDR2 YYDKDF (reference sequence). This CDR3 is built from 16 residues. The ends lost 3 bases at V and 2 bases at J; junction bases unmatched: 5. CDR3 bases: TGTGCCACCAGCAGGGAAGCGGGGGGAACCTACAATGAGCAGTTCTTC. Amino acids: CATSREAGGTYNEQFF.

This clone showed up just once. The genes are TRBV4-1 and TRBJ1-2, with 8 bases aligning to TRBD1. Per germline, CDR1 MGHRA and CDR2 YSYEKL. V lost 2 bases and J lost 2; bases outside the gene matches: 13. This CDR3 has 18 residues. CDR3 sequence: CASSQPLQGARQNYGYTF. CDR3 DNA: TGCGCCAGCAGCCAACCTCTCCAGGGGGCGAGGCAGAACTATGGCTACACCTTC.

The rearrangement uses TRBV7-6 and TRBJ2-5; 8 bases align to TRBD2. This CDR3 is 17 amino acids long. From germline, CDR1 is SGHVS and CDR2 FNYEAQ. V shed 0 bases, J shed 0 bases, and the junction held 6 bases outside the gene matches. The CDR3 sequence: CASSLAVRGGYQETQYF. CDR3 DNA sequence: TGTGCCAGCAGCTTAGCGGTCCGGGGGGGTTACCAAGAGACCCAGTACTTC.

The chain carries TRBV11-2 and TRBJ1-2, with D uncertain. CDR1 and CDR2 (germline): SGHAT, FQNNGV. The CDR3 is 17 residues long. Trimming cost V 3 bases and J 2 bases, with 19 bases left between them. This chain's CDR3 is CASSLGEVPLANYGYTF. Here the CDR3 DNA reads TGTGCCAGCAGCTTGGGTGAGGTTCCCTTAGCGAACTATGGCTACACCTTC.

The rearrangement links TRBV7-9 to TRBJ2-3; TRBD2 agrees at 13 bases. V was clipped by 6 bases and J by 1 base; unmatched bases: 7. CDR1 and CDR2 (germline): SEHNR, FQNEAQ (reference sequence). This CDR3 is 17 amino acids long. The CDR3 spells CASRGLAGIVGTDTQYF. The CDR3 DNA reads as TGTGCCAGCAGGGGACTAGCGGGAATTGTTGGCACAGATACGCAGTATTTT.

V gene TRBV11-2 combines with J gene TRBJ2-7, with D uncertain. Germline CDR1 is SGHAT and CDR2 is FQNNGV. Trimming took off 3 bases at V and 4 bases at J, with 4 bases between the two ends. CDR3 length equals 11 residues. This CDR3 reads CASSFNYEQYF. Written as DNA, the CDR3 is TGTGCCAGCAGCTTTAATTACGAGCAGTACTTC.

CDR3 sequence reads: CASSPGTGDLNIQYF. CDR3 in DNA: TGTGCCAGCAGCCCGGGGACAGGGGATTTGAACATTCAGTACTTC. The chain is built from TRBV7-9 and TRBJ2-4; 10 nucleotides line up with TRBD1. The CDR3 length is 15 residues. Germline CDR1 reads SEHNR; CDR2 reads FQNEAQ (reference sequence). After removal of 5 bases from V and 7 bases from J, the junction contained 8 bases not matched to a gene.

This sequence joins TRBV5-1 and TRBJ2-7, with TRBD1 matching over 9 bases. This CDR3 contains 16 residues. Germline CDR1 reads SGHRS; CDR2 reads YFSETQ. V gave up 5 bases and J gave up 4 bases; unmatched junction bases: 13. The CDR3 bases are TGCGCCAGCAGGCCCTTATACAGGGGGCTTGAGTACGAGCAGTACTTC. Protein product: CASRPLYRGLEYEQYF.

The J gene is TRBJ2-3, the V gene TRBV6-1; 9 bases fit TRBD2. Looked up from germline, CDR1 is MNHNS and CDR2 is SASEGT. Unmatched junction bases numbered 2, after V lost 4 bases and J lost 0 bases. This CDR3 comprises 15 residues. This CDR3 reads CASSVTSGSTDTQYF. The CDR3 bases are TGTGCCAGCAGTGTAACTAGCGGGAGCACAGATACGCAGTATTTT.

This clone was detected once. The chain recombines TRBV10-3 with TRBJ2-5, with TRBD2 matching over 9 bases. V was clipped by 3 bases and J by 3 bases; unmatched bases: 8. The CDR3 is made up of 16 amino acids. Germline values: CDR1 ENHRY, CDR2 SYGVKD. CDR3 sequence: CAISDGLAGEEETQYF. CDR3 DNA: TGTGCCATCAGTGATGGGTTAGCGGGAGAGGAAGAGACCCAGTACTTC.

This rearrangement joins TRBV21-1 to TRBJ1-5; whether TRBD1, the table's D call, matches the DNA was not checked. TRBV21-1 corresponds to a pseudogene. This CDR3 comprises 15 residues. CDR3 DNA: TGTGCCAGCAGCAATTCTGGCAGGGATGGACAGCCCCAGCATTTT. Translating gives CASSNSGRDGQPQHF.

This clone was observed a single time. J is TRBJ1-1 and V is TRBV5-1; D is possibly TRBD1 (6 bases). The CDR3 is 17 residues long. Germline V gives CDR1 SGHRS, CDR2 YFSETQ. Trimming pared 5 bases from V and 1 base from J, leaving 21 bases between. The DNA of the CDR3 is TGCGCCAGCAGTCGTTTAGGGGGTCCACAATCGAACACTGAAGCTTTCTTT. This gives the protein CASSRLGGPQSNTEAFF.